The T cell receptor beta chain described here comes from a study of PD-L1 blockade in urothelial cancer. Study-level information: Analyses used blood from 3 weeks (second dose) and 6 weeks after treatment start.

About this clone: This sample also contains other DNA sequences that code for the same CDR3.

Clones were read by immunoSEQ multiplex PCR, and TCRdb kept only the in-frame ones, dropping some. The repertoire includes approximately 100,000 clones, about 91% of them detected once, and about 0.92% sits in the top ten. Trimming left V 4 bases short and J 3 bases short, with 10 bases between. Germline V lookup: CDR1 SGHRS, CDR2 YFSETQ. The CDR3 is 14 residues long. Source: PBMCs, taken around atezolizumab (anti-PD-L1) treatment. This clonotype was obtained from a woman aged 80 or older with urothelial cancer. The chain joins TRBV5-1 to TRBJ2-2, with a possible D match to TRBD2 (5 bases). DNA of the CDR3: TGCGCCAGCAGCCCGGACGGGGACACCGGGGAGCTGTTTTTT. Translation: CASSPDGDTGELFF. The whole variable domain, filled in from reference TRBV5-1 and TRBJ2-2, reads KAGVTQTPRYLIKTRGQQVTLSCSPISGHRSVSWYQQTPGQGLQFLFEYFSETQRNKGNFPGRFSGRQFSNSRSEMNVSTLELGDSALYLCASSPDGDTGELFFGEGSRLTVL.